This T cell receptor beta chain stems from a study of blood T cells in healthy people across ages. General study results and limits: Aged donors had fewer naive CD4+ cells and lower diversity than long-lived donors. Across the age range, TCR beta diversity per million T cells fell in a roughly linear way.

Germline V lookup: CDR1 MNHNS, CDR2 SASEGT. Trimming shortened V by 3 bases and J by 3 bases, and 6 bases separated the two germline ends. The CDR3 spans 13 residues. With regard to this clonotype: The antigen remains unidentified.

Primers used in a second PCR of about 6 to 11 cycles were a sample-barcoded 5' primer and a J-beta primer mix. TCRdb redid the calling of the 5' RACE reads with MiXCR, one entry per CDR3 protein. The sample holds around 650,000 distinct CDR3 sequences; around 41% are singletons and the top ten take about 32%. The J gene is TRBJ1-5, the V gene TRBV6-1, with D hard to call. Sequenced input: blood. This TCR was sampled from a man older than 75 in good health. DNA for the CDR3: TGTGCCAGCAGTGATATAGACAATCAGCCCCAGCATTTT. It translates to CASSDIDNQPQHF.